Included here is one T cell receptor (beta chain) sequence, with context. The antigen this receptor binds is unknown. No per-base quality is available; no much larger clone lies one base away. The collaborating institutions used their own protocols to collect whole blood in K2EDTA tubes. For TCRbeta analysis, collaborator samples were shipped as frozen whole blood, as isolated PBMCs, or as DNA extracted from either sample type. This specimen belongs to a study of blood T cell repertoires in COVID-19 (dated by TCRdb to the early 2020s). Background for the entire study: Samples from collaborators originated in the United States, Italy and Spain and spanned both the acute and convalescent phases of COVID-19. The prospective study material was composed of cDNA or gDNA derived from T cells, B-cell-depleted T cells, or PBMCs. The dataset comprised deeply sampled blood TCRbeta repertoires from subjects exposed to, actively infected with, or recovered from COVID-19. A freely available public database, intended as a resource for researchers studying the immune response to SARS-CoV-2, is where the repertoires were released. The samples were drawn from two sources: the first 160 participants of the ongoing ImmuneRACE study, and fewer than 1,500 subjects contributed by 6 global collaborators. Nearly every sample came with metadata listing a de-identified subject ID, COVID-19 status, age in years and sex. Where available, HLA class I and class II types were obtained from metadata supplied by the sample provider rather than from assay-based typing. Results and caveats for the whole study, not just this receptor: Clinical and demographic metadata were provided uncurated, with the amount varying by source and participant.

The immunoSEQ Assay, a bias-controlled multiplex PCR, was used to amplify TCRbeta CDR3 regions from genomic DNA. The paper's processing steps were these. The number of nucleated cells in each sample was estimated by amplification of reference gene primers within the assay. To quantify the absolute abundance of each unique TCRbeta CDR3 rearrangement, sequence reads were collapsed and filtered. For each sample, productive Simpson clonality was calculated by taking the square root of Simpson's diversity index across productive rearrangements. TCRdb limited this immuneACCESS table to in-frame rearrangements with V and J called. A share of clones is missing; checked studies link under half to unresolved V genes, and the rest is unexplained. Clonal size and the V and J genes are those of that table, whereas D and trimming came from the DNA. The sample yields approximately 300,000 clones; around 88% were counted once. Approximately 1.3% of the sample lies in the top ten.

Looking up the germline V gene yields CDR1 MGHRA and CDR2 YSYEKL. The CDR3, cysteine through phenylalanine, is 15 amino acids long. CDR3 DNA only is kept here, 45 bases in frame from base 1. At the junction V is shortened by 0 bases and J by 2 bases, with 8 bases in between. The sample was peripheral blood. The origin of this receptor is a woman between 50 and 59 years old with acute or convalescent COVID-19. The chain is encoded by TRBV4-1 joined to TRBJ1-3; the D gene cannot be named for sure. The CDR3: CASSQDGLPGNTIYF. The DNA sequence follows: TGCGCCAGCAGCCAAGACGGACTGCCTGGAAACACCATATATTTT.